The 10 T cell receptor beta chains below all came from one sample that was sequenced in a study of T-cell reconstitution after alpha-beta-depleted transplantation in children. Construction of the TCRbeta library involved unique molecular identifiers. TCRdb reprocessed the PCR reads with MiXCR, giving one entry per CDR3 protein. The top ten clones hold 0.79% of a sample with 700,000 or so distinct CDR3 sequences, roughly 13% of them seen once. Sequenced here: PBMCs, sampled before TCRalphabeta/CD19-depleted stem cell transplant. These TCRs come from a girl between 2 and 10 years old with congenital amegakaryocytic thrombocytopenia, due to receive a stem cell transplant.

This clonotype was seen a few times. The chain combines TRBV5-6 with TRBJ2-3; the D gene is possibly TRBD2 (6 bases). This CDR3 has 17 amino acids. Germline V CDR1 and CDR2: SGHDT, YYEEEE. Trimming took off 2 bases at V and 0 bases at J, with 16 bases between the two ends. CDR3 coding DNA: TGTGCCAGCAGCTTACCAACGGCGGGGTATAGCACAGATACGCAGTATTTT. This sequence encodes CASSLPTAGYSTDTQYF. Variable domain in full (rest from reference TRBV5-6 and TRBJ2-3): DAGVTQSPTHLIKTRGQQVTLRCSPKSGHDTVSWYQQALGQGPQFIFQYYEEEERQRGNFPDRFSGHQFPNYSSELNVNALLLGDSALYLCASSLPTAGYSTDTQYFGPGTRLTVL.

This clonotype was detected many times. The CDR3 DNA sequence: TGCGCCAGCAGTGATCATAGAGCGGGAGAACAAGAGACCCAGTACTTC. This encodes CASSDHRAGEQETQYF. The rearrangement links TRBV10-2 to TRBJ2-5; 8 positions match TRBD2. CDR1 and CDR2 (germline): WSHSY, SAAADI. V was clipped by 3 bases and J by 2 bases; unmatched bases: 8. The CDR3 extends over 16 amino acids.

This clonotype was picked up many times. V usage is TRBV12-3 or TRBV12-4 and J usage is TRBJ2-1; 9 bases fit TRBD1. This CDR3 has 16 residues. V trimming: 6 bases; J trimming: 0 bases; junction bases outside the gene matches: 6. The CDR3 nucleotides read TGTGCCAGCAGACCTCTGGGACAGGGCTCCTACAATGAGCAGTTCTTC. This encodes CASRPLGQGSYNEQFF.

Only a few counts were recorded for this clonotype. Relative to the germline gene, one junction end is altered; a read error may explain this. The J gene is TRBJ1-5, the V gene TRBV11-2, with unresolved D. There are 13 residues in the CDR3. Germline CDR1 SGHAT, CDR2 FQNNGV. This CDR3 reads CASSLGSSQPQHF. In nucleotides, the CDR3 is TGTGCCAGCAGTTTAGGATCGTCTCAGCCCCAGCATTTT.

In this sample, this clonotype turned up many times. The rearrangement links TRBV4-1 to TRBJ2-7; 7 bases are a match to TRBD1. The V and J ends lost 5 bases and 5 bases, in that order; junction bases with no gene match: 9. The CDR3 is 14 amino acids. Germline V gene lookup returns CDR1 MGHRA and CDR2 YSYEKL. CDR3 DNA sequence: TGCGCCAGCAGCAAACAGGGGTATGAGGACGAGCAGTACTTC. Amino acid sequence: CASSKQGYEDEQYF.

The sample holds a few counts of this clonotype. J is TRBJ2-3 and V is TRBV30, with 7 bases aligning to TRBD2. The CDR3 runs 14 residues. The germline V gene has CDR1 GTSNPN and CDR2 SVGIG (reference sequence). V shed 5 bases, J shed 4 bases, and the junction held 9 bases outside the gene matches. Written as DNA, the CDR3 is TGTGCCTGGGGAAAGCGGGGTGTCGCAGATACGCAGTATTTT. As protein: CAWGKRGVADTQYF.

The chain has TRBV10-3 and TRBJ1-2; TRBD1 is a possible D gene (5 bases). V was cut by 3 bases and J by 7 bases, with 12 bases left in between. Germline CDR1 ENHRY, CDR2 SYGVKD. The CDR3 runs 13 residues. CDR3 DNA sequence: TGTGCCATCAGTGACCCGACAGTGTCTGGCTACACCTTC. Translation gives CAISDPTVSGYTF.

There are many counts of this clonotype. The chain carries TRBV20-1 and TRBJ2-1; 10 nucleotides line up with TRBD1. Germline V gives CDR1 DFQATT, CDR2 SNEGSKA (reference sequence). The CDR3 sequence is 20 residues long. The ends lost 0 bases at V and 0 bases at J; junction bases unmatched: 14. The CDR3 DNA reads TGCAGTGCTAGAGATGTTGGGACAGGGGCCTCCGTCGGCTCCTACAATGAGCAGTTCTTC. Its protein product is CSARDVGTGASVGSYNEQFF.

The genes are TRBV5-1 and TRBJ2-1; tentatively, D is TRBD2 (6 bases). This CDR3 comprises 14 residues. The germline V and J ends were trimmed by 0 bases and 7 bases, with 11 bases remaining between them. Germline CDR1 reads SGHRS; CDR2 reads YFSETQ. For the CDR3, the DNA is TGCGCCAGCAGCTTGGCCTGGCTAGCGAATGAGCAGTTCTTC. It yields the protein CASSLAWLANEQFF.

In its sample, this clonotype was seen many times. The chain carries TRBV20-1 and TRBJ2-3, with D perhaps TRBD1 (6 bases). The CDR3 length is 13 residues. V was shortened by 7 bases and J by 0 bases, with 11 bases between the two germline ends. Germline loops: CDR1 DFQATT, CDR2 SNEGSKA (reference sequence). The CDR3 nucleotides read TGCAGTGAAACAGGGCCTAGCACAGATACGCAGTATTTT. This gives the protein CSETGPSTDTQYF.